The 5 T cell receptor beta chains below all came from one sample that was sequenced in a study of TIL therapy for anti-PD-1-resistant metastatic lung cancer. The immunoSEQ assay was v3. The method was immunoSEQ multiplex PCR; TCRdb's version includes in-frame clones alone and lacks a portion of them. This table holds tens of thousands of clones, about 69% found once. The time point was: pre-treatment sample, taken before nivolumab and TIL therapy. Sequenced here: blood, sampled at baseline. The receptors shown here come from a person aged 25 to 80 with non-small cell lung cancer.

The chain links TRBV5-1 to TRBJ2-7; 7 nucleotides agree with TRBD2. Germline V gene sequence: CDR1 SGHRS, CDR2 YFSETQ. The CDR3 totals 16 residues. V was pared by 3 bases and J by 7 bases, with 16 bases of the junction left unmatched. CDR3: CASSSLQGPREGEQYF. The CDR3 nucleotides are TGCGCCAGCAGCTCGTTACAAGGCCCAAGGGAGGGGGAGCAGTACTTC.

This sequence joins TRBV5-1 and TRBJ2-1, with 9 bases identical to TRBD1. The CDR3 is 15 residues long. Germline trimming cut 5 bases from V and 0 bases from J; bases unmatched to any gene: 3. Germline assignment: CDR1 SGHRS and CDR2 YFSETQ. The CDR3 bases are TGCGCCAGCAGAGCGACAGGGGGCTCCTACAATGAGCAGTTCTTC. Translation gives CASRATGGSYNEQFF.

This rearrangement joins TRBV29-1 to TRBJ1-4; 8 nucleotides match TRBD1. The germline V gene encodes CDR1 SQVTM and CDR2 ANQGSEA. Losses at the gene ends were 7 bases for V and 7 bases for J; bases not matched to a gene: 8. The CDR3 loop spans 13 amino acids. This CDR3 is CSGRGQAGEKLFF. CDR3 DNA: TGCAGCGGCCGGGGACAGGCAGGTGAAAAACTGTTTTTT. The entire variable domain, with the rest obtained from reference TRBV29-1 and TRBJ1-4, is as follows: SAVISQKPSRDICQRGTSLTIQCQVDSQVTMMFWYRQQPGQSLTLIATANQGSEATYESGFVIDKFPISRPNLTFSTLTVSNMSPEDSSIYLCSGRGQAGEKLFFGSGTQLSVL.

The rearrangement links TRBV29-1 to TRBJ1-2; 7 positions match TRBD1. CDR1 and CDR2 from the germline V gene are SQVTM and ANQGSEA. V shed 7 bases and J 6 bases; nucleotides not matched to a gene: 8. The CDR3 is made up of 12 amino acids. CDR3 in DNA: TGCAGCGCCGGGACAGTACCCGATGGCTACACCTTC. Translation: CSAGTVPDGYTF.

This clone showed up just a few times. The rearrangement uses TRBV11-2 and TRBJ2-1; 15 bases line up with TRBD2. Germline V CDR1 and CDR2: SGHAT, FQNNGV. The trim removed 5 bases at V and 4 bases at J, leaving 3 bases unmatched. The CDR3 loop spans 16 amino acids. In DNA, the CDR3 is TGTGCCAGCAGCCAGGGACTAGCGGGAGGTTACAATGAGCAGTTCTTC. Encoded protein: CASSQGLAGGYNEQFF. Based on the CDR3 plus reference TRBV11-2 and TRBJ2-1, the full variable domain is EAGVAQSPRYKIIEKRQSVAFWCNPISGHATLYWYQQILGQGPKLLIQFQNNGVVDDSQLPKDRFSAERLKGVDSTLKIQPAKLEDSAVYLCASSQGLAGGYNEQFFGPGTRLTVL.